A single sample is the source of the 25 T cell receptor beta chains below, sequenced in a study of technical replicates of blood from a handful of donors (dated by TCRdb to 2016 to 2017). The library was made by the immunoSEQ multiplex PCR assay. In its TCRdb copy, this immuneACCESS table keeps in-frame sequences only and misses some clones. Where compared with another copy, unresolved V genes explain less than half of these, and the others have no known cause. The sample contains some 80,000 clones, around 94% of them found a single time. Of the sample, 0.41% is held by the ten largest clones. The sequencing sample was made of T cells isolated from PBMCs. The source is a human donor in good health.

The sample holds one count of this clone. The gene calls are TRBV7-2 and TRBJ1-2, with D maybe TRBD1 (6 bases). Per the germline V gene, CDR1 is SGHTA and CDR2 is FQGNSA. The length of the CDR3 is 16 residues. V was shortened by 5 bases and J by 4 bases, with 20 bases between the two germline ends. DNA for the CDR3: TGTGCCAGCAGCCCGGAAGGGACATCGAGGGGCTATGGCTACACCTTC. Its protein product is CASSPEGTSRGYGYTF. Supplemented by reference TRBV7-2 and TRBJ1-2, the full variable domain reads GAGVSQSPSNKVTEKGKDVELRCDPISGHTALYWYRQSLGQGLEFLIYFQGNSAPDKSGLPSDRFSAERTGGSVSTLTIQRTQQEDSAVYLCASSPEGTSRGYGYTFGSGTRLTVV.

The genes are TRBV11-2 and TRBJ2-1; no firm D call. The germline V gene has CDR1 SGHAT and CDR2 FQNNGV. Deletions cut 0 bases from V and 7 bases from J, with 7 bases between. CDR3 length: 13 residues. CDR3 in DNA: TGTGCCAGCAGCTTAGATAGAGGTAATGAGCAGTTCTTC. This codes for CASSLDRGNEQFF.

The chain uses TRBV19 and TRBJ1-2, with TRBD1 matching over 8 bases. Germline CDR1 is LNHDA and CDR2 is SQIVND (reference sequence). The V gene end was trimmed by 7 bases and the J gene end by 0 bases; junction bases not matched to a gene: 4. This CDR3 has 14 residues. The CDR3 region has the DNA TGTGCCAGTACCCTGGACAGGGCTAACTATGGCTACACCTTC. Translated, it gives CASTLDRANYGYTF.

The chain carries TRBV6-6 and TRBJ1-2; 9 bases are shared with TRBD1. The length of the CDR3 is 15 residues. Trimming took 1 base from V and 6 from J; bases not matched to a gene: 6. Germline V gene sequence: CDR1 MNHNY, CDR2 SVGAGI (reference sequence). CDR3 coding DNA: TGTGCCAGCAGTTACTTGACAGGGGGTGACAATGGCTACACCTTC. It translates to CASSYLTGGDNGYTF.

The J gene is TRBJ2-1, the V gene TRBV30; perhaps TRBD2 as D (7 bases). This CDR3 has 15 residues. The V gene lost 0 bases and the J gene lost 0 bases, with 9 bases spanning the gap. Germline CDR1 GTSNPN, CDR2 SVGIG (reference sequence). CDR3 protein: CAWSVGGDSYNEQFF. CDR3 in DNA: TGTGCCTGGAGTGTAGGGGGGGACTCCTACAATGAGCAGTTCTTC.

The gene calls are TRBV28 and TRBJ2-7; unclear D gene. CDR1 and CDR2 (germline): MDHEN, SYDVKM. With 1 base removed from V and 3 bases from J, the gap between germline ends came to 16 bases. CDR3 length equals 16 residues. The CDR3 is CASSLSWALNDYEQYF. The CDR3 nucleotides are TGTGCCAGCAGTTTATCATGGGCACTGAATGACTACGAGCAGTACTTC.

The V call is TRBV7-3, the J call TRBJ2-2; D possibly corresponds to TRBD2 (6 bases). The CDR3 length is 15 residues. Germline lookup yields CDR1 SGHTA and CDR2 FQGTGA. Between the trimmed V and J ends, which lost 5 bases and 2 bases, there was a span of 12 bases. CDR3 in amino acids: CASSLWRDNTGELFF. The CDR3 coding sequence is TGTGCCAGCAGCCTTTGGAGGGACAACACCGGGGAGCTGTTTTTT.

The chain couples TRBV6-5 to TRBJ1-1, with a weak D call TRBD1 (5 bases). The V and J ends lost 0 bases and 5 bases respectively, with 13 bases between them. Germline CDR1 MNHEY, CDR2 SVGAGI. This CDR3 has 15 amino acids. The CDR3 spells CASSYSISGRTEAFF. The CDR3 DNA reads TGTGCCAGCAGTTACTCGATATCAGGGAGGACTGAAGCTTTCTTT.

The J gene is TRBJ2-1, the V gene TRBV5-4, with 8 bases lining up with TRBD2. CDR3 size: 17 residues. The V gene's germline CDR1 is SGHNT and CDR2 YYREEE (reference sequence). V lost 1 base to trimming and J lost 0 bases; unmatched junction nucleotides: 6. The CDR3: CASSLLPGTSSYNEQFF. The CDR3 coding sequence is TGTGCCAGCAGCTTGTTACCCGGGACTAGCTCCTACAATGAGCAGTTCTTC. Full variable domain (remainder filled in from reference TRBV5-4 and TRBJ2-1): ETGVTQSPTHLIKTRGQQVTLRCSSQSGHNTVSWYQQALGQGPQFIFQYYREEENGRGNFPPRFSGLQFPNYSSELNVNALELDDSALYLCASSLLPGTSSYNEQFFGPGTRLTVL.

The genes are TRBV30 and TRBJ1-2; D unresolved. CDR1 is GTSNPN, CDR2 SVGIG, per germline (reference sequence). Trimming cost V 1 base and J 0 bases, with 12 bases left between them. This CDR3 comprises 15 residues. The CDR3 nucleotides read TGTGCCTGGAGTGGCTTGGGAGGTGCTAACTATGGCTACACCTTC. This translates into CAWSGLGGANYGYTF.

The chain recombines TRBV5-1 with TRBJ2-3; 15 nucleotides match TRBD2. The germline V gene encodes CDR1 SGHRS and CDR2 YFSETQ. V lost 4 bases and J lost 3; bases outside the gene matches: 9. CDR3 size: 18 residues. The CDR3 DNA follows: TGCGCCAGCAGCACCGGACTAGCGGGAGGGCCAGGGACAGATACGCAGTATTTT. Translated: CASSTGLAGGPGTDTQYF.

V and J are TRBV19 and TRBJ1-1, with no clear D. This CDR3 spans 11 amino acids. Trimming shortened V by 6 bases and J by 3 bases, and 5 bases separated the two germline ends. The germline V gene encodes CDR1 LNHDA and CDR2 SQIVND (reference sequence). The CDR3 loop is CASRYYTEAFF. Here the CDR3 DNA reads TGTGCCAGTAGATATTACACTGAAGCTTTCTTT.

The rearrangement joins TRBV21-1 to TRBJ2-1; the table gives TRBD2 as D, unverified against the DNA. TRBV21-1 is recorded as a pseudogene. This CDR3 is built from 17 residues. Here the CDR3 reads CASSKDRGLAGVNEQFF. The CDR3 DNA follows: TGTGCCAGCAGCAAAGATCGTGGGCTAGCGGGAGTAAATGAGCAGTTCTTC.

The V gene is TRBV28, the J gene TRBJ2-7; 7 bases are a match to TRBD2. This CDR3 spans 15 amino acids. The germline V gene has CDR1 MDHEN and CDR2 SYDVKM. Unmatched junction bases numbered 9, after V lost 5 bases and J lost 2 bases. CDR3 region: CASSTGLRTPYEQYF. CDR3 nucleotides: TGTGCCAGCAGTACGGGACTACGTACTCCCTACGAGCAGTACTTC.

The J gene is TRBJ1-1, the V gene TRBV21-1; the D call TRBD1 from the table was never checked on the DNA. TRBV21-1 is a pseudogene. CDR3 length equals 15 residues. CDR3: CASKGQPKLNTEAFF. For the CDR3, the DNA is TGTGCCAGCAAGGGACAGCCTAAATTGAACACTGAAGCTTTCTTT.

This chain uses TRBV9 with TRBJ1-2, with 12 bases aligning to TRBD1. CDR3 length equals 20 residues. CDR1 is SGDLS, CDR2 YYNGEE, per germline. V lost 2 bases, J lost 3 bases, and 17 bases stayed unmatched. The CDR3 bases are TGTGCCAGCAGCGTCGGGATGTTTGGGACAGGGGGCGCCCAGTACTATGGCTACACCTTC. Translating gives CASSVGMFGTGGAQYYGYTF.

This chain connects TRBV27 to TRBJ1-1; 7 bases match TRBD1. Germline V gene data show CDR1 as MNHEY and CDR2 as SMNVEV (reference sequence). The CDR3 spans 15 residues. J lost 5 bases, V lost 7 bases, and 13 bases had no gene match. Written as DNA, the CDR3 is TGTGCCAGCACTTCGGCCTACAGGGGACCGACTGAAGCTTTCTTT. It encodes CASTSAYRGPTEAFF.

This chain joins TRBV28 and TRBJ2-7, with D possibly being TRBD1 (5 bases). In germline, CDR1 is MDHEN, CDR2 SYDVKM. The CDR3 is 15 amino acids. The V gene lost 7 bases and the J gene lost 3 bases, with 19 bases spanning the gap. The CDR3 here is CASMSRQRANYEQYF. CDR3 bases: TGTGCCAGCATGTCGAGACAGAGAGCGAACTACGAGCAGTACTTC.

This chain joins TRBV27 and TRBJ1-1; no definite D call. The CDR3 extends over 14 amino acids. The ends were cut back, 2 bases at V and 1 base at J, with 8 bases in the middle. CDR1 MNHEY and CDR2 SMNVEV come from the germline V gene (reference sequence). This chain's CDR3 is CASSLDFQNTEAFF. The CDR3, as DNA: TGTGCCAGCAGTTTAGACTTCCAGAACACTGAAGCTTTCTTT.

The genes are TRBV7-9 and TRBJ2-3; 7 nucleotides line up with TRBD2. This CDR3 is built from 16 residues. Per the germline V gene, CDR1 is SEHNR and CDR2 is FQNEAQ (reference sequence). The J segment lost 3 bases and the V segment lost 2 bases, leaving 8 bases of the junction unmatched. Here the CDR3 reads CASSLSAGVATDTQYF. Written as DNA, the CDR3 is TGTGCCAGCAGCTTAAGCGCGGGAGTTGCTACAGATACGCAGTATTTT.

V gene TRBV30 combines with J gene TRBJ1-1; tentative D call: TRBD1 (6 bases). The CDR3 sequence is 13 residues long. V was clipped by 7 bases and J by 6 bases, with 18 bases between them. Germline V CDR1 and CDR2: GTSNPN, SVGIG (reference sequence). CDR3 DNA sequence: TGTGCCTTCAGCAGGGGCTTTGTTCCTGAAGCTTTCTTT. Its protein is CAFSRGFVPEAFF.

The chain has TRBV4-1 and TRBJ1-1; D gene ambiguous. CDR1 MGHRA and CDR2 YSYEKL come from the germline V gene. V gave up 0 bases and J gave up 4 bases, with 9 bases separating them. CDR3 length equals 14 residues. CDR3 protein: CASSQDPRVTEAFF. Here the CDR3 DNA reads TGCGCCAGCAGCCAAGATCCGAGGGTCACTGAAGCTTTCTTT.

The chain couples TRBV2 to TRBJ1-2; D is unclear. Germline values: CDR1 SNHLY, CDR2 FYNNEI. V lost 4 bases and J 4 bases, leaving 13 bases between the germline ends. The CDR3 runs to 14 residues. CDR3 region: CASSARTELYGYTF. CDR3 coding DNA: TGTGCCAGCAGTGCAAGGACTGAACTCTATGGCTACACCTTC.

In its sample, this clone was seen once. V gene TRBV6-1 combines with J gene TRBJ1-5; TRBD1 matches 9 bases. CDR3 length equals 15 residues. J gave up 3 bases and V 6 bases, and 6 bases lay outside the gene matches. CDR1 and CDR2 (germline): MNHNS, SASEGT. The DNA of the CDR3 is TGTGCCAGCAGCTCCGGGACAGGGTTCAATCAGCCCCAGCATTTT. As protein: CASSSGTGFNQPQHF.

The CDR3 DNA reads as TGTGCCAGCAGTTATGAGCCGGGACAGGGGAGGGAGCAGTACTTC. It translates to CASSYEPGQGREQYF. The V and J genes are TRBV5-8 and TRBJ2-7; 10 bases align to TRBD1. The V gene end was trimmed by 5 bases and the J gene end by 7 bases; junction bases not matched to a gene: 12. The CDR3 totals 15 residues. Germline-derived CDR1 and CDR2 are SGHTS and YDEGEE.